The 27 T cell receptor beta chains presented below share a single source sample, sequenced in a study of shared clonotypes between healthy human individuals (dated by TCRdb to 2020 to 2022). Library creation used the immunoSEQ multiplex PCR assay. TCRdb provides this immuneACCESS table in a form limited to in-frame rearrangements. Some clones are lacking; in checked studies, under half of them reflect an unresolved V gene, and why the rest are absent is not known. The sample contains 700,000 or so clones, approximately 79% of them found a single time. The top ten constitute roughly 1.8% of the sample. The material sequenced was memory CD4+ T cells sorted from blood. Sample cell subset or site, as interpreted from the label and publication: CD45RA-negative fraction. The receptor set was obtained from a woman aged 25-40 years in good health.

This clone was found a few times. Other DNA sequences in this specimen translate into the identical CDR3. The chain joins TRBV9 to TRBJ2-5; D uncertain. CDR3 size: 12 residues. Germline values: CDR1 SGDLS, CDR2 YYNGEE. Trimming shortened V by 0 bases and J by 1 base, and 1 base separated the two germline ends. As DNA, the CDR3 is TGTGCCAGCAGCGTAGGCCAAGAGACCCAGTACTTC. Its translation is CASSVGQETQYF.

The V call is TRBV19, the J call TRBJ2-1; maybe TRBD1 (5 bases). The V end was cut by 6 bases, the J end by 9 bases, with 15 bases between. Germline V gene data show CDR1 as LNHDA and CDR2 as SQIVND (reference sequence). This CDR3 spans 13 amino acids. CDR3 residues: CASSNTGHAEQFF. The CDR3 nucleotides are TGTGCCAGTAGCAATACTGGACACGCTGAGCAGTTCTTC.

This clone showed up just a few times. Different DNA sequences within this sample yield the same CDR3. This chain connects TRBV28 to TRBJ1-1; 11 bases agree with TRBD1. The CDR3 runs to 14 residues. Germline V lookup: CDR1 MDHEN, CDR2 SYDVKM. Losses at the gene ends were 4 bases for V and 3 bases for J; bases not matched to a gene: 1. As DNA, the CDR3 is TGTGCCAGCAGTTCGGGACAGGGGGACACTGAAGCTTTCTTT. Translating it yields CASSSGQGDTEAFF.

This clone was counted between two and nine times. The chain uses TRBV5-8 and TRBJ2-3, with D uncertain. The V gene lost 2 bases and the J gene lost 2 bases, with 9 bases spanning the gap. CDR1 is SGHTS, CDR2 YDEGEE, per germline. This CDR3 has 14 amino acids. CDR3 region: CASSLYQNTDTQYF. CDR3 in DNA: TGTGCCAGCAGCTTATACCAAAACACAGATACGCAGTATTTT. Together with reference TRBV5-8 and TRBJ2-3, the CDR3 gives the full variable domain: EAGVTQSPTHLIKTRGQQATLRCSPISGHTSVYWYQQALGLGLQFLLWYDEGEERNRGNFPPRFSGRQFPNYSSELNVNALELEDSALYLCASSLYQNTDTQYFGPGTRLTVL.

Only one count was recorded for this clone. The V gene is TRBV4-2, the J gene TRBJ2-7; weak D call: TRBD2 (6 bases). This CDR3 comprises 14 residues. The germline gives CDR1 LGHNA, CDR2 YNFKEQ. The germline V and J ends were trimmed by 4 bases and 6 bases, with 16 bases remaining between them. CDR3 in DNA: TGTGCCAGCAGCCCGGTTGGGCGGGACGGCGAGCAGTACTTC. It encodes CASSPVGRDGEQYF.

The chain couples TRBV25-1 to TRBJ2-2; 7 positions agree with TRBD2. Per the germline V gene, CDR1 is MGHDK and CDR2 is SYGVNS. Germline trimming cut 7 bases from V and 3 bases from J; bases unmatched to any gene: 11. CDR3 size: 16 residues. CDR3 protein: CASMSSGGDDTGELFF. Written as DNA, the CDR3 is TGTGCCAGCATGTCTAGCGGAGGCGACGACACCGGGGAGCTGTTTTTT.

This clone was seen repeatedly, ten times or more. Distinct nucleotide sequences in the sample also encode this CDR3. The rearrangement uses TRBV5-1 and TRBJ2-7; 11 nucleotides match TRBD2. Trimming cost V 2 bases and J 4 bases; bases outside gene matches: 5. Germline V gene data show CDR1 as SGHRS and CDR2 as YFSETQ. The CDR3 has 15 amino acids. CDR3 in DNA: TGCGCCAGCAGCTTAGGACTAGCGGGCGCTTACGAGCAGTACTTC. This encodes CASSLGLAGAYEQYF.

This clone was found once. This chain links TRBV5-1 with TRBJ2-2; possible D gene TRBD2, 5 bases. The germline V and J ends were trimmed by 0 bases and 2 bases, with 11 bases remaining between them. This CDR3 contains 16 residues. Germline V gene lookup returns CDR1 SGHRS and CDR2 YFSETQ. CDR3 DNA: TGCGCCAGCAGCTTGGCCTCTAGCTCCAACACCGGGGAGCTGTTTTTT. Protein: CASSLASSSNTGELFF.

This sequence joins TRBV18 and TRBJ1-1; tentative D call: TRBD1 (5 bases). Germline V gene data show CDR1 as KGHSH and CDR2 as LQKENI. This CDR3 has 14 residues. With 4 bases removed from V and 8 bases from J, the gap between germline ends came to 17 bases. CDR3 DNA sequence: TGTGCCAGCTCACTGAACCGGGACGCCGTGGAAGCTTTCTTT. It encodes CASSLNRDAVEAFF.

The chain carries TRBV30 and TRBJ1-5, with D possibly matching TRBD1 (6 bases). Germline V gives CDR1 GTSNPN, CDR2 SVGIG (reference sequence). Trimming removed 0 bases at V and 6 bases at J, with 9 bases between. This CDR3 comprises 13 residues. The CDR3 protein is CAWSVRGAQPQHF. In DNA form, the CDR3 reads TGTGCCTGGAGTGTAAGGGGGGCTCAGCCCCAGCATTTT.

This clone is a singleton in its sample. The rearrangement links TRBV9 to TRBJ1-2; D is unclear. CDR3 size: 15 residues. The germline V gene has CDR1 SGDLS and CDR2 YYNGEE. With 0 bases removed from V and 6 bases from J, the gap between germline ends came to 15 bases. The CDR3 loop is CASSVGVTLVDGYTF. DNA of the CDR3: TGTGCCAGCAGCGTAGGGGTCACTCTGGTGGATGGCTACACCTTC.

The CDR3 region has the DNA TGTGCCAGCAGCTCGGACAGGGGAGCTAACTATGGCTACACCTTC. It yields the protein CASSSDRGANYGYTF. The V call is TRBV7-2, the J call TRBJ1-2; 9 bases line up with TRBD1. V trimming: 4 bases; J trimming: 0 bases; junction bases outside the gene matches: 3. The CDR3 has 15 amino acids. Looked up from germline, CDR1 is SGHTA and CDR2 is FQGNSA.

The chain combines TRBV6-5 with TRBJ2-1; 7 bases align to TRBD1. CDR1 is MNHEY and CDR2 is SVGAGI in the germline V gene. V lost 6 bases to trimming and J lost 8 bases; unmatched junction nucleotides: 7. The CDR3 is 13 residues long. The CDR3 sequence: CASSVKQGDEQFF. Written as DNA, the CDR3 is TGTGCCAGCAGCGTAAAGCAGGGGGATGAGCAGTTCTTC.

Regarding this clone: The same CDR3 arises from other DNA sequences in this sample as well. The J gene is TRBJ2-7, the V gene TRBV28; 8 positions agree with TRBD1. The CDR3 contains 13 residues. Germline assignment: CDR1 MDHEN and CDR2 SYDVKM. The V and J ends lost 7 bases and 3 bases, in that order; junction bases with no gene match: 5. The CDR3: CASKGTGGYEQYF. In DNA form, the CDR3 reads TGTGCCAGCAAAGGGACAGGTGGCTACGAGCAGTACTTC. Full variable domain (rest looked up from reference TRBV28 and TRBJ2-7): DVKVTQSSRYLVKRTGEKVFLECVQDMDHENMFWYRQDPGLGLRLIYFSYDVKMKEKGDIPEGYSVSREKKERFSLILESASTNQTSMYLCASKGTGGYEQYFGPGTRLTVT.

The rearrangement joins TRBV11-3 to TRBJ2-7; tentative D call: TRBD1 (6 bases). V gave up 5 bases and J gave up 2 bases, with 10 bases separating them. This CDR3 comprises 13 residues. CDR1 is SGHNT, CDR2 YENEEA, per germline. The CDR3 DNA follows: TGTGCCAGCAGCAACGGACAGACCTACGAGCAGTACTTC. This sequence encodes CASSNGQTYEQYF.

The V and J genes are TRBV7-2 and TRBJ2-1, with unresolved D. Germline CDR1 SGHTA, CDR2 FQGNSA. The germline V and J ends were trimmed by 4 bases and 6 bases, with 10 bases remaining between them. The CDR3 length is 13 residues. This CDR3 reads CASSYPLVNEQFF. DNA of the CDR3: TGTGCCAGCAGCTACCCCCTAGTCAATGAGCAGTTCTTC.

This clone was picked up one time. The chain couples TRBV27 to TRBJ1-1, with TRBD1 matching 10 bases. CDR3 length: 16 amino acids. CDR1 is MNHEY and CDR2 is SMNVEV in the germline V gene (reference sequence). Trimming cost V 5 bases and J 0 bases; bases outside gene matches: 6. The CDR3 is CASSRTGGEMNTEAFF. The CDR3 DNA reads as TGTGCCAGCAGTAGGACAGGGGGAGAGATGAACACTGAAGCTTTCTTT.

The chain has TRBV19 and TRBJ2-1, with 7 bases identical to TRBD1. CDR1 and CDR2 (germline): LNHDA, SQIVND (reference sequence). The CDR3 runs 12 residues. Trimming removed 10 bases from V and 5 bases from J; junction bases left unmatched: 5. The CDR3 DNA sequence: TGTGCCATTGAGGACAGGAACAATGAGCAGTTCTTC. Protein: CAIEDRNNEQFF. Full variable domain (rest looked up from reference TRBV19 and TRBJ2-1): DGGITQSPKYLFRKEGQNVTLSCEQNLNHDAMYWYRQDPGQGLRLIYYSQIVNDFQKGDIAEGYSVSREKKESFPLTVTSAQKNPTAFYLCAIEDRNNEQFFGPGTRLTVL.

The chain is built from TRBV27 and TRBJ2-3; a weak D match, TRBD2 (5 bases). This CDR3 has 15 amino acids. CDR1 and CDR2 (germline): MNHEY, SMNVEV (reference sequence). V gave up 3 bases and J gave up 2 bases, with 12 bases separating them. The CDR3, as DNA: TGTGCCAGCAGTTTGGGTCCCCTAGCCACAGATACGCAGTATTTT. This gives the protein CASSLGPLATDTQYF.

The V and J genes are TRBV5-4 and TRBJ2-3; 9 nucleotides line up with TRBD1. This CDR3 has 15 amino acids. V lost 4 bases to trimming and J lost 6 bases; unmatched junction nucleotides: 9. Germline CDR1 reads SGHNT; CDR2 reads YYREEE (reference sequence). The CDR3 sequence is CASSGPGQGLDTQYF. DNA of the CDR3: TGTGCCAGCAGCGGACCGGGACAGGGCCTGGATACGCAGTATTTT.

This chain links TRBV7-2 with TRBJ2-3; D is undetermined. Deletions cut 4 bases from V and 0 bases from J, with 17 bases between. CDR1 is SGHTA, CDR2 FQGNSA, per germline. This CDR3 region has 17 residues. CDR3 sequence reads: CASSSSVGRSSTDTQYF. CDR3 in DNA: TGTGCCAGCAGCTCGTCCGTGGGCAGATCTAGCACAGATACGCAGTATTTT.

The genes are TRBV30 and TRBJ1-2; D possibly corresponds to TRBD1 (5 bases). Trimming took off 3 bases at V and 7 bases at J, with 12 bases between the two ends. Germline loops: CDR1 GTSNPN, CDR2 SVGIG (reference sequence). The CDR3 has 12 residues. CDR3 coding DNA: TGTGCCTGGAGAACCAATGGGGGTGGCTACACCTTC. It specifies CAWRTNGGGYTF.

This chain connects TRBV27 to TRBJ2-3; 8 bases are shared with TRBD2. CDR3 length: 17 residues. CDR1 and CDR2 (germline): MNHEY, SMNVEV (reference sequence). The junction had 8 bases not matched to a gene; V was cut back by 3 bases and J by 0 bases. The CDR3 bases are TGTGCCAGCAGTTTTCCCAAAAGACTAGCGAGCACAGATACGCAGTATTTT. Protein product: CASSFPKRLASTDTQYF.

For this clone: A read error may be the cause here, since a much bigger clone is one base away. At the DNA level, this CDR3 is encoded by other sequences in the same sample as well. The V call is TRBV7-6, the J call TRBJ2-3; D gene uncertain. The CDR3 has 12 residues. V was pared by 3 bases and J by 0 bases, with 1 base between. CDR1 is SGHVS, CDR2 FNYEAQ, per germline. The CDR3 DNA is TGTGCCAGCAGCTTTAGCACAGATACGCAGTATTTT. Translated, it gives CASSFSTDTQYF. The full variable domain, with the rest looked up from reference TRBV7-6 and TRBJ2-3, is GAGVSQSPRYKVTKRGQDVALRCDPISGHVSLYWYRQALGQGPEFLTYFNYEAQQDKSGLPNDRFSAERPEGSISTLTIQRTEQRDSAMYRCASSFSTDTQYFGPGTRLTVL.

The chain recombines TRBV7-2 with TRBJ2-1; possibly TRBD1 for D (5 bases). The V and J ends lost 5 bases and 4 bases respectively, with 12 bases between them. The CDR3 is 14 amino acids. In germline, CDR1 is SGHTA, CDR2 FQGNSA. As DNA, the CDR3 is TGTGCCAGCAGCCCGTTCAGGGATTACAATGAGCAGTTCTTC. It codes for CASSPFRDYNEQFF.

The V call is TRBV21-1, the J call TRBJ2-7; the table's TRBD2 call for D was not verified on the DNA. TRBV21-1 is a recognized pseudogene. This CDR3 has 16 residues. The CDR3 DNA follows: TGTGCCAGCAGCAAAGGGTACTTAGGAGACTCCTACGAGCAGTACTTC. Encoded protein: CASSKGYLGDSYEQYF.

The chain couples TRBV5-1 to TRBJ2-7, with D perhaps TRBD1 (5 bases). This CDR3 has 15 amino acids. From germline, CDR1 is SGHRS and CDR2 YFSETQ. V was trimmed by 0 bases and J by 4 bases, leaving 14 bases between them. The CDR3 protein is CASSLAAGFMYEQYF. CDR3 DNA: TGCGCCAGCAGCTTGGCGGCAGGGTTTATGTACGAGCAGTACTTC.